This TCR beta chain was captured in a study of post-analysis software for immune sequencing data. As for the study in general: Disease courses included relapsing-remitting, secondary progressive and progressive-relapsing multiple sclerosis.

CDR1 SGHRS and CDR2 YFSETQ come from the germline V gene. After removal of 3 bases from V and 11 bases from J, the junction contained 10 bases not matched to a gene. The CDR3 contains 15 residues. A word on this clonotype: Its antigen is as yet unknown.

Carried by the TCR beta cDNA libraries were unique molecular identifiers. The T cell input of about 1 to 10 million gave roughly 460,000 cDNA molecules. TCRdb redid the calling of the PCR reads with MiXCR, one entry per CDR3 protein. The sample holds hundreds of thousands of distinct CDR3 sequences, around 27% seen once. Whole-study results and caveats: Strong co-clustering by F measure was seen for same-batch samples. Patients with multiple sclerosis recorded significantly lower normalized Chao1 diversity than controls, the study found. TRBV segments more frequent in patients than in controls numbered five and included TRBV5-6, TRBV5-1 and TRBV20-1.

Sequenced input: blood. The chain uses TRBV5-1 and TRBJ2-1; 11 bases are a match to TRBD2. This clonotype originated in a girl aged 5-17 years with multiple sclerosis. CDR3 amino acids: CASSSTSGGLGKQFF. In DNA, the CDR3 is TGCGCCAGCAGCTCCACTAGCGGGGGTCTTGGTAAGCAGTTCTTC.